The 14 T cell receptor beta chains given below trace back to one sample, sequenced in a study of T cells in Graves' hyperthyroidism and ophthalmopathy. TCR beta CDR3 regions were amplified from RNA. TCR CDR3 regions were first amplified by RT-PCR with HTBI primers. TCRdb re-derived calls from the multiplex PCR reads in MiXCR, one entry per CDR3 protein. The sample consists of 500,000 or so distinct CDR3 sequences, about 16% of them appearing once. The sample taken for sequencing was blood. These receptors all stem from a woman under 40 with Graves' ophthalmopathy.

With regard to this clonotype: It may be a read error: a sequence one base away is much more abundant. V usage is TRBV11-2 and J usage is TRBJ1-2; D remains unclear. Germline CDR1 and CDR2: SGHAT and FQNNGV. Trimming shortened V by 4 bases and J by 3 bases, and 9 bases separated the two germline ends. This CDR3 is 13 amino acids long. The CDR3 bases are TGTGCCAGCAGCTCAGCCCGAGACTATGGCTACACCTTC. It specifies CASSSARDYGYTF.

A few counts support this clonotype. This chain connects TRBV9 to TRBJ2-5; TRBD2 agrees at 13 bases. V shed 3 bases and J 7 bases; nucleotides not matched to a gene: 9. The CDR3 sequence is 16 residues long. Germline values: CDR1 SGDLS, CDR2 YYNGEE. The CDR3 reads CASSAGLAGEYGTQYF. The CDR3 DNA follows: TGTGCCAGCAGCGCTGGACTAGCGGGAGAGTATGGGACCCAGTACTTC.

The chain employs TRBV7-9 and TRBJ2-1; 9 nucleotides align to TRBD2. V lost 6 bases and J lost 2; bases outside the gene matches: 5. Germline loops: CDR1 SEHNR, CDR2 FQNEAQ (reference sequence). CDR3 length: 15 residues. The CDR3 here is CASRKLAGTYNEQFF. In DNA, the CDR3 is TGTGCCAGCAGGAAACTAGCGGGCACCTACAATGAGCAGTTCTTC. Drawing the rest from reference TRBV7-9 and TRBJ2-1, the complete variable domain is DTGVSQNPRHKITKRGQNVTFRCDPISEHNRLYWYRQTLGQGPEFLTYFQNEAQLEKSRLLSDRFSAERPKGSFSTLEIQRTEQGDSAMYLCASRKLAGTYNEQFFGPGTRLTVL.

A note on this clonotype: This may come from a read error, since a much larger clone is one base off. This rearrangement joins TRBV12-3 or TRBV12-4 to TRBJ2-7, with no clear D. The V and J ends lost 3 bases and 6 bases respectively, with 3 bases between them. This CDR3 is built from 10 residues. The DNA for the CDR3 is TGTGCCAGCAGTTTTGTCGAGCAGTACTTC. Its translation: CASSFVEQYF.

The chain has TRBV7-8 and TRBJ2-1; 10 bases are a match to TRBD1. V trimming: 5 bases; J trimming: 6 bases; junction bases outside the gene matches: 1. Germline V gene lookup returns CDR1 SGHVS and CDR2 FQNEAQ. This CDR3 has 13 residues. CDR3 DNA sequence: TGTGCCAGCAGCCGGACAGGGGGCAATGAGCAGTTCTTC. Residues: CASSRTGGNEQFF.

This clonotype was seen repeatedly, ten times or more. The chain recombines TRBV20-1 with TRBJ2-4, with TRBD2 matching 13 bases. The CDR3 runs 16 residues. The germline V gene has CDR1 DFQATT and CDR2 SNEGSKA (reference sequence). After removal of 3 bases from V and 3 bases from J, the junction contained 5 bases not matched to a gene. The CDR3 nucleotides are TGCAGTGCTAGTGACGGACTAGCGGGAGTCAAAAACATTCAGTACTTC. Translated: CSASDGLAGVKNIQYF.

The chain employs TRBV28 and TRBJ1-4, with D possibly matching TRBD1 (5 bases). Germline V gives CDR1 MDHEN, CDR2 SYDVKM. The CDR3 contains 14 residues. Trimming left V 1 base short and J 8 bases short, with 11 bases between. CDR3: CASSLSGMGEKLFF. In DNA form, the CDR3 reads TGTGCCAGCAGTTTATCAGGGATGGGAGAAAAACTGTTTTTT.

This clonotype was counted ten times or more. The CDR3 region is CASSLGTDNYGYTF. The CDR3 bases are TGCGCCAGCAGCTTGGGCACGGACAACTATGGCTACACCTTC. The rearrangement joins TRBV5-1 to TRBJ1-2; D gene unclear. Per germline, CDR1 SGHRS and CDR2 YFSETQ. Deletions cut 0 bases from V and 2 bases from J, with 8 bases between. CDR3 length: 14 residues.

This clonotype was seen many times. This sequence joins TRBV20-1 and TRBJ2-1, with 14 bases that match TRBD2. J lost 9 bases, V lost 3 bases, and 4 bases had no gene match. The CDR3 is 14 residues long. Germline V gene sequence: CDR1 DFQATT, CDR2 SNEGSKA (reference sequence). The CDR3 sequence: CSARGLAGVGEQFF. CDR3 DNA: TGCAGTGCTAGGGGACTAGCGGGAGTGGGTGAGCAGTTCTTC.

This clonotype was found a few times. V gene TRBV5-5 combines with J gene TRBJ2-1; 9 bases fit TRBD2. J was trimmed by 8 bases and V by 0 bases; bases with no gene match: 3. The CDR3 is made up of 14 amino acids. In germline, CDR1 is SGHKS, CDR2 YYEKEE (reference sequence). Written as DNA, the CDR3 is TGTGCCAGCAGCTTGGTGCTAGCGGGGTATGAGCAGTTCTTC. Its protein is CASSLVLAGYEQFF.

This clonotype was found a few times. This chain links TRBV20-1 with TRBJ2-1; tentatively, D is TRBD2 (5 bases). The CDR3 loop spans 16 amino acids. The germline gives CDR1 DFQATT, CDR2 SNEGSKA (reference sequence). Trimming removed 3 bases at V and 6 bases at J, with 21 bases between. The CDR3 nucleotides read TGCAGTGCTAGGGACTCCCCTAGGAGTTTTGGCAATGAGCAGTTCTTC. Its protein is CSARDSPRSFGNEQFF.

The chain couples TRBV11-2 to TRBJ2-2; D remains ambiguous. CDR1 and CDR2 (germline): SGHAT, FQNNGV. Trimming cost V 1 base and J 4 bases, with 13 bases left between them. The CDR3 length is 16 residues. CDR3 DNA sequence: TGTGCCAGCAGCTTAGGAGGTGGGCAGATCACCGGGGAGCTGTTTTTT. It encodes CASSLGGGQITGELFF.

This clonotype was found many times. The rearrangement links TRBV6-2 or TRBV6-3 to TRBJ2-2; D uncertain. Germline V gene sequence: CDR1 MNHEY, CDR2 SVGEGT. CDR3 size: 14 residues. With 7 bases removed from V and 4 bases from J, the gap between germline ends came to 13 bases. CDR3 in amino acids: CASNYIGFTGELFF. CDR3 sequence (DNA): TGTGCCAGCAACTATATAGGGTTCACCGGGGAGCTGTTTTTT.

This clonotype has a count of ten or more. The chain carries TRBV6-1 and TRBJ1-2; TRBD1 agrees at 7 bases. Germline values: CDR1 MNHNS, CDR2 SASEGT. J lost 0 bases, V lost 6 bases, and 4 bases had no gene match. The length of the CDR3 is 14 residues. DNA of the CDR3: TGTGCCAGCAGACGACAGGGTACTAACTATGGCTACACCTTC. It specifies CASRRQGTNYGYTF.